The clone carrying this T cell receptor beta chain was found once. What it binds is unknown. Sequencing used immunoSEQ multiplex PCR; TCRdb keeps in-frame clones, though not all of them. The sample lists some 1,900,000 clones; over 85% were seen once. This entry is derived from a study of shared clonotypes between healthy human individuals. Findings of the study overall: It was expected that sequencing depth would affect clonotype sharing among donors. Among non-shared clonotypes, generation probabilities were lower than among those shared by all four donors.

CDR1 and CDR2 from the germline V gene are SGHTS and YDEGEE. Trimming took 2 bases from V and 7 from J; bases not matched to a gene: 5. The CDR3 runs 14 residues. Positively selected for CCR7, the CD45RO-negative cells used as naive CD8 cells excluded terminally differentiated effector memory CD45RA+ cells. This chain uses TRBV5-8 with TRBJ1-4, with 7 positions matching TRBD1. The sequenced material came from naive CD8+ T cells sorted from blood. The receptor was derived from a man younger than 35 in good health. The CDR3 reads CASSLRGPGEKLFF. The CDR3 nucleotides read TGTGCCAGCAGCTTAAGGGGGCCTGGTGAAAAACTGTTTTTT.